The rows below give T cell receptor beta chains drawn from one sample of a study of blood T cell repertoires in COVID-19. Libraries were prepared by immunoSEQ multiplex PCR; TCRdb keeps only in-frame clonotypes and omits some of them. The table includes 400,000 to 550,000 clones, around 88% detected once. Sequencing was done on a sample of peripheral blood. These receptors were taken from a woman aged 25-40 years with acute or convalescent COVID-19. Both conserved end residues are part of each CDR3. Each record gives: V gene, CDR3 protein.

>TRBV27
CASSFGGVMYNEQFF
>TRBV7-3
CASSLARKETQYF
>TRBV29-1
CSLEQGFGGYTF
>TRBV7-8
CASSFDPTGGKAYEQYF
>TRBV5-1
CASSPGPEETQYF
>TRBV24-1
CATVGEDQDTQYF
>TRBV5-5
CASSGGASGNQPQHF
>TRBV9
CASSPYVASGGAYEQFF
>TRBV4-1
CASSQGPSRGAGVQETQYF
>TRBV7-7
CASSLPGQGQETQYF
>TRBV9
CASSPTGWYEQYF
>TRBV2
CASDRGTFTQYF
>TRBV18
CASSPRDFPGETQYF
>TRBV4-1
CASSPWDRTYEQYF
>TRBV6-5
CASSYSLAGGLFF
>TRBV19
CASTPPGGFTDTQYF
>TRBV5-1
CASKETGENSPLHF
>TRBV6-5
CASNPTGTAYGYTF
>TRBV5-5
CASSLWPGSLNTEAFF
>TRBV3-1/TRBV3-2
CASSGTSSYQETQYF
>TRBV3-1/TRBV3-2
CASSNPGLGRGGEQFF
>TRBV6-4
CASRDLRLGAHNQPQHF
>TRBV28
CASNLDRGNQPQHF
>TRBV3-1/TRBV3-2
CASSQDLGRGPYNEQFF
>TRBV7-9
CASTGTGRGDYGYTF
>TRBV9
CASSVDSSGTYEQYF
>TRBV5-5
CASSLIGANEQFF
>TRBV5-1
CASSLSASISYEQYF
>TRBV4-1
CASSRPGDSHTDTQYF
>TRBV4-1
CASSQDYRQPYEQYF
>TRBV4-1
CASSPYRGVNTEAFF
>TRBV30
CAWSVTGRNSPLHF
>TRBV7-6
CASSFEVAFTGETQYF
>TRBV27
CASSLPGGPYNEQFF
>TRBV28
CASSLILISNQPQHF
>TRBV20-1
CSASYQGSGEQYF
>TRBV21-1
CASSRDRVGDTSNQPQHF
>TRBV11-2
CASSRGETNNNEQFF
>TRBV5-1
CASSAGLAGANEQFF
>TRBV18
CASSLTGDNSPLHF
>TRBV19
CASSITQGHYGYTF
>TRBV7-3
CASSRDRVGGELFF